This paragraph covers one TCR beta chain sequence. The data were obtained in a study of blood T cell repertoires in COVID-19. Sequencing was performed with immunoSEQ multiplex PCR; in TCRdb, only in-frame clones are kept and a portion is missing. In the table there are about 240,000 clones, 75% to 85% of which are singletons. This CDR3 has 15 amino acids. The germline CDR1 and CDR2 sequences are MNHEY and SMNVEV (reference sequence). V shed 6 bases and J shed 6 bases, with 20 bases lying between them. The receptor was isolated from a woman aged 60-75 years with active or convalescent COVID-19. The J gene is TRBJ1-2, the V gene TRBV27; D may be TRBD1 (5 bases). The source material was peripheral blood. CDR3 residues: CASSPRLVPGDGYTF. The CDR3 DNA sequence: TGTGCCAGCAGCCCCAGACTAGTCCCGGGGGATGGCTACACCTTC.